The sequence of this T cell receptor beta chain was determined in a study of sequential checkpoint blockade in melanoma. Generated by immunoSEQ multiplex PCR, the TCRdb table keeps only in-frame clones and is missing some. Among 20,000 or so clones listed, about 83% were seen once. CDR1 and CDR2 (germline): MNHEY, SMNVEV (reference sequence). The CDR3 is made up of 14 amino acids. The ends lost 5 bases at V and 6 bases at J; junction bases unmatched: 7. The treatment: randomized to nivolumab then ipilimumab (arm A) or the reverse (arm B). Sample: CD8+ T cells sorted from blood (inferred from file names), taken from a patient given nivolumab and ipilimumab in sequence. The chain is built from TRBV27 and TRBJ2-3, with 8 bases fitting TRBD1. The sequence was collected from a human donor with melanoma. The CDR3 DNA follows: TGTGCCAGCAGTCGGACAGGGAGATGGGATACGCAGTATTTT. Encoded protein: CASSRTGRWDTQYF.